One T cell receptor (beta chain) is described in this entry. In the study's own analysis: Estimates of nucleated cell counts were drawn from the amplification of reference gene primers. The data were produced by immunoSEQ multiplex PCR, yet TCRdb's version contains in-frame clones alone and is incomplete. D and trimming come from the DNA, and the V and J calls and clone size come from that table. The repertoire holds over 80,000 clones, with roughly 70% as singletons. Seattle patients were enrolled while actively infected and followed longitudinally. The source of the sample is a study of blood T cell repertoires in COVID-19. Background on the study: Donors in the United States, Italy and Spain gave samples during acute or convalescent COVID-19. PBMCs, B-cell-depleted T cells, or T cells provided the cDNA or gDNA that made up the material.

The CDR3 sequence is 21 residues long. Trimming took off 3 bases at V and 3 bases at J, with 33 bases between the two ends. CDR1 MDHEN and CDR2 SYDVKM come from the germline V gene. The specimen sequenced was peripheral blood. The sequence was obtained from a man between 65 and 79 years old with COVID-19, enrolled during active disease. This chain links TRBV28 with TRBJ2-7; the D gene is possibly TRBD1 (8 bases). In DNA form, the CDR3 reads TGTGCCAGCAGTTTTTTCCCCGGTTGGCGGTTGGGAGGGACAGGTGACTACGAGCAGTACTTC. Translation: CASSFFPGWRLGGTGDYEQYF.